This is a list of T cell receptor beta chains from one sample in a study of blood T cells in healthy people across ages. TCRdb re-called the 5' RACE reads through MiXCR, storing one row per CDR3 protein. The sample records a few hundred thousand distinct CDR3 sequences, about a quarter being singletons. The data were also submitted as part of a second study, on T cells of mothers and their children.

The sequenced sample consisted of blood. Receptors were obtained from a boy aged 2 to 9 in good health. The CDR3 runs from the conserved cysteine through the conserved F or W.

CDR3 protein: CASSPQTGGVYGYTF
V gene: TRBV9

CDR3 protein: CASSWRTAGGRYEQYF
V gene: TRBV7-2

CDR3 protein: CASSIRGTRNYGYTF
V gene: TRBV12-3/TRBV12-4

CDR3 protein: CSVYRASEQYF
V gene: TRBV29-1

CDR3 protein: CASSLEAVGTEAFF
V gene: TRBV5-1

CDR3 protein: CSGRGDEQFF
V gene: TRBV20-1

CDR3 protein: CASSVGTGVSYEQYF
V gene: TRBV10-1

CDR3 protein: CASSPRTGGVLAKNIQYF
V gene: TRBV12-3/TRBV12-4

CDR3 protein: CASSLLAGETYNEQFF
V gene: TRBV4-3

CDR3 protein: CASSPIFGGRQETQYF
V gene: TRBV5-1

CDR3 protein: CASSLAQGDTQYF
V gene: TRBV7-9

CDR3 protein: CSVTGDGGGDTEAFF
V gene: TRBV20-1

CDR3 protein: CATSGRGPPGNTIYF
V gene: TRBV15

CDR3 protein: CSAIGEFGNIQYF
V gene: TRBV20-1

CDR3 protein: CSVEDGPGQYFSEQFF
V gene: TRBV29-1

CDR3 protein: CAISESTGQGYTF
V gene: TRBV10-3

CDR3 protein: CAWSVLDEQFF
V gene: TRBV30

CDR3 protein: CASSFSTSEQFF
V gene: TRBV12-3/TRBV12-4

CDR3 protein: CASSLWRATDTQYF
V gene: TRBV27

CDR3 protein: CASSARPGLAGGEETQYF
V gene: TRBV27